This is a list of T cell receptor beta chains from one sample in a study of T-cell memory formation after mild COVID-19. TCRdb passed the 5' RACE reads through MiXCR, listing each CDR3 protein once. Of about 110,000 distinct CDR3 sequences listed, over 15% are singletons. The source material was PBMCs or a T cell subset sorted from them (not recorded which). The receptor source for this set is an adult woman who had mild COVID-19 (a few samples of this study predate the infection). Cell type and time point are not known. Each CDR3 is given with its conserved first and last residue. A D gene is named only where the DNA matches it firmly. Only part of the rows carry a size: once, few, many, or a class if the clone is expanded.

TRBV15	TRBJ2-2	many	.	TGTGCCACCAGCAGAGATCCCGGGGTTTGGGGCACCGGGGAGCTGTTTTTT	CATSRDPGVWGTGELFF
TRBV3-1	TRBJ2-7	many	.	TGTGCCAGCAGCCCGGGACAAGGCCCCTACGAGCAGTACTTC	CASSPGQGPYEQYF
TRBV9	TRBJ2-3	.	.	TGTGCCAGCAGCGTAGCGGGGTACACAGATACGCAGTATTTT	CASSVAGYTDTQYF
TRBV12-3/TRBV12-4	TRBJ2-5	.	TRBD1	TGTGCCAGCAGTTTAGCGCAGGGGGCGATGCAAGAGACCCAGTACTTC	CASSLAQGAMQETQYF
TRBV29-1	TRBJ2-7	.	.	TGCAGCGTTGAAGGGGGATATTCCTACGAGCAGTACTTC	CSVEGGYSYEQYF
TRBV7-6	TRBJ2-2	few	TRBD1	TGTGCCAGCAGCGCCTATACAGGGGTTCGGACCGGGGAGCTGTTTTTT	CASSAYTGVRTGELFF
TRBV9	TRBJ2-1	few	.	TGTGCCAGCAGCCCAACGCTAGCGATTTACAATGAGCAGTTCTTC	CASSPTLAIYNEQFF
TRBV9	TRBJ2-3	.	TRBD2	TGTGCCAGCAGCGTAGAAGGGTATGCGGGGGCAGATACGCAGTATTTT	CASSVEGYAGADTQYF
TRBV7-9	TRBJ1-1	.	TRBD1	TGTGCCAGCAGTCCCCGGGACAGGGACACTGAAGCTTTCTTT	CASSPRDRDTEAFF
TRBV6-5	TRBJ2-7	.	.	TGTGCCAGCAGTTCCGGCATCTCCTACGAGCAGTACTTC	CASSSGISYEQYF
TRBV6-1	TRBJ2-7	few	.	TGTGCCAGCCGCGCATCCGTTCTGCTTGGGGCCTACGAGCAGTACTTC	CASRASVLLGAYEQYF
TRBV30	TRBJ2-1	.	TRBD1	TGTGCCTGGAGTACCGGGACAGGGGGCAATGAGCAGTTCTTC	CAWSTGTGGNEQFF
TRBV29-1	TRBJ2-7	.	TRBD1	TGCAGCGGGCAGGGGGTCTACGAGCAGTACTTC	CSGQGVYEQYF
TRBV3-1	TRBJ2-7	few	TRBD1	TGTGCCAGCAGCCAAGAATTCTTGACAGGGGGCGATTACGAGCAGTACTTC	CASSQEFLTGGDYEQYF
TRBV28	TRBJ2-7	.	.	TGTGCCAGCAGTTTTCAGGGTTACGAGCAGTACTTC	CASSFQGYEQYF
TRBV5-1	TRBJ1-1	few	TRBD1	TGCGCCAGCAGCTTGGGACAGGGATCCCCTGAAGCTTTCTTT	CASSLGQGSPEAFF
TRBV4-1	TRBJ2-7	.	.	TGCGCCAGCAGCCAAGATAGTAGCGGAGAGGTCTCCGAGCAGTACTTC	CASSQDSSGEVSEQYF
TRBV7-9	TRBJ2-2	.	TRBD2	TGTGCCAGCAGCTTAGTCCGGACTAGCGGCAACACCGGGGAGCTGTTTTTT	CASSLVRTSGNTGELFF
TRBV12-3/TRBV12-4	TRBJ1-2	.	.	TGTGCCAGCAGTTTACGGGTCCTTGGCGGCTACACCTTC	CASSLRVLGGYTF
TRBV7-9	TRBJ2-1	few	.	TGTGCCAGCCCCAGCTCCTACAATGAGCAGTTCTTC	CASPSSYNEQFF
TRBV24-1	TRBJ1-2	few	.	TGTGCCACCAGTGAGCCGAGCTATGGCTACACCTTC	CATSEPSYGYTF
TRBV4-1	TRBJ2-7	.	.	TGCGCCAGCAGCCAAGAGTCGGCGGCCTACGAGCAGTACTTC	CASSQESAAYEQYF
TRBV7-6	TRBJ2-7	many	TRBD2	TGTGCCAGCAGCTTGGGACTAGCGGGAGGGTACGAGCAGTACTTC	CASSLGLAGGYEQYF
TRBV20-1	TRBJ2-7	few	.	TGCAGTGCTAGAGAGGGGGGCCCGGGGGCGAGGGAGCAGTACTTC	CSAREGGPGAREQYF
TRBV4-1	TRBJ2-7	.	.	TGCGCCAGCAGCCAAGAAAGTGGCTACGAGCAGTACTTC	CASSQESGYEQYF
TRBV15	TRBJ2-5	.	TRBD1	TGTGCCACCAGCGCGATAAGACAGGGGGGAGAGACCCAGTACTTC	CATSAIRQGGETQYF
TRBV7-9	TRBJ1-5	few	.	TGTGCCAGCAGCCCCCCGGGTCAGCCCCAGCATTTT	CASSPPGQPQHF
TRBV5-1	TRBJ2-3	.	TRBD1	TGCGCCAGCCAGCCCGGGACAGTAGACACAGATACGCAGTATTTT	CASQPGTVDTDTQYF
TRBV5-1	TRBJ1-1	few	TRBD1	TGCGCCAGCAGCTTGGATCCGGGACAGGGAACTGAAGCTTTCTTT	CASSLDPGQGTEAFF
TRBV10-3	TRBJ2-1	many	.	TGTGCCGCCCTACCAGGGAAGGGCTACAATGAGCAGTTCTTC	CAALPGKGYNEQFF
TRBV7-6	TRBJ2-1	.	.	TGTGCCAGCAGCTTTATGACGCGGGAGCAGTTCTTC	CASSFMTREQFF
TRBV20-1	TRBJ2-7	many	TRBD2	TGCAGTGCTAGACCCCCCACTAGCGGGCGTCACTACGAGCAGTACTTC	CSARPPTSGRHYEQYF
TRBV3-1	TRBJ2-5	.	.	TGTGCCAGCAGCCAGTCCCCTCCGGGACTCCGATGGGAGACCCAGTACTTC	CASSQSPPGLRWETQYF